Listed below are T cell receptor beta chains from one sample, sequenced in a study of cytomegalovirus exposure and HLA in healthy donors. Repertoires were generated with immunoSEQ multiplex PCR, while TCRdb's copy carries only in-frame clones and drops some. The table shows approximately 80,000 clones, with roughly 73% occurring only once. The sequenced sample consisted of PBMCs. The source is a woman aged 40 to 50 in good health and CMV-seropositive. Each CDR3 is given with its conserved first and last residue. Each record gives: clone size, V gene, J gene, CDR3 length, D gene, CDR3 DNA, CDR3 protein. A D gene is named only where the DNA matches it firmly. Clone size is stated in some rows and not others, as once, few, many or a class when expanded.

abundance: NA; v_gene: TRBV2; j_gene: TRBJ1-3; len: 12; d_gene: NA; CDR3nt: TGTGCCAGCAGTGAATTTATGAACACCATATATTTT; CDR3aa: CASSEFMNTIYF
abundance: few; v_gene: TRBV14; j_gene: TRBJ2-3; len: 12; d_gene: NA; CDR3nt: TGTGCCAGCAGCCGTTCGAGGGATACGCAGTATTTT; CDR3aa: CASSRSRDTQYF
abundance: NA; v_gene: TRBV7-9; j_gene: TRBJ1-2; len: 12; d_gene: NA; CDR3nt: TGTGCCAGCAGCCCAGGGATCCAGGGCTACACCTTC; CDR3aa: CASSPGIQGYTF
abundance: NA; v_gene: TRBV7-6; j_gene: TRBJ2-7; len: 14; d_gene: NA; CDR3nt: TGTGCCAGCAGACAGACGGTGAACTCCTACGAGCAGTACTTC; CDR3aa: CASRQTVNSYEQYF
abundance: few; v_gene: TRBV19; j_gene: TRBJ1-1; len: 13; d_gene: TRBD1; CDR3nt: TGTGCCAGTGGGACAGGGATGAACACTGAAGCTTTCTTT; CDR3aa: CASGTGMNTEAFF
abundance: few; v_gene: TRBV2; j_gene: TRBJ1-1; len: 12; d_gene: NA; CDR3nt: TGTGCCAGCAGTGAGGGGAGGGCCAGAGCTTTCTTT; CDR3aa: CASSEGRARAFF
abundance: NA; v_gene: TRBV6-6; j_gene: TRBJ1-5; len: 12; d_gene: NA; CDR3nt: TGTGCCAGCACCGGGGGCAATCAGCCCCAGCATTTT; CDR3aa: CASTGGNQPQHF
abundance: NA; v_gene: TRBV2; j_gene: TRBJ2-7; len: 14; d_gene: TRBD1; CDR3nt: TGTGCCAGCAGTGAAAGGGACAGGGTTTACGAGCAGTACTTC; CDR3aa: CASSERDRVYEQYF
abundance: once; v_gene: TRBV4-1; j_gene: TRBJ2-5; len: 16; d_gene: NA; CDR3nt: TGCGCCAGCAGCCAAGATACTAGAACACCGCAAGAGACCCAGTACTTC; CDR3aa: CASSQDTRTPQETQYF
abundance: NA; v_gene: TRBV29-1; j_gene: TRBJ2-5; len: 12; d_gene: NA; CDR3nt: TGCAGCGTTGGGAAGGGGCCGGAGACCCAGTACTTC; CDR3aa: CSVGKGPETQYF
abundance: NA; v_gene: TRBV7-2; j_gene: TRBJ2-7; len: 13; d_gene: NA; CDR3nt: TGTGCCAGCAGCTTAAATCCCCTTCCGGAGCAGTACTTC; CDR3aa: CASSLNPLPEQYF
abundance: NA; v_gene: TRBV30; j_gene: TRBJ2-3; len: 17; d_gene: TRBD2; CDR3nt: TGTGCCTGGAGATTAAAGGGACTAGCGGGGAGGGGAGATACGCAGTATTTT; CDR3aa: CAWRLKGLAGRGDTQYF
abundance: NA; v_gene: TRBV11-2; j_gene: TRBJ2-7; len: 13; d_gene: NA; CDR3nt: TGTGCCAGCAGCTTTTTACAGCCCTTGGAGCAGTACTTC; CDR3aa: CASSFLQPLEQYF
abundance: few; v_gene: TRBV5-1; j_gene: TRBJ2-7; len: 14; d_gene: TRBD1; CDR3nt: TGCGCCAGCAGCTCCGGGACAGGCCCCCTAGGGCAGTACTTC; CDR3aa: CASSSGTGPLGQYF
abundance: NA; v_gene: TRBV7-2; j_gene: TRBJ1-4; len: 15; d_gene: TRBD1; CDR3nt: TGTGCCAGCAGTTTAGGGGACAGGAGAAATGAAAAACTGTTTTTT; CDR3aa: CASSLGDRRNEKLFF
abundance: NA; v_gene: TRBV27; j_gene: TRBJ1-2; len: 21; d_gene: TRBD1; CDR3nt: TGTGCCAGCAGTTCGCAATCGATCATTGGACAGGGTACGCGTTCAGCCTATGGCTACACCTTC; CDR3aa: CASSSQSIIGQGTRSAYGYTF
abundance: few; v_gene: TRBV19; j_gene: TRBJ1-6; len: 15; d_gene: NA; CDR3nt: TGTGCCAGTAGTCGGGGGGCTCGGGGTAATTCACCCCTCCACTTT; CDR3aa: CASSRGARGNSPLHF
abundance: few; v_gene: TRBV14; j_gene: TRBJ2-7; len: 16; d_gene: NA; CDR3nt: TGTGCCAGCAGCCAAGATCCCGGCGGGGAGTTCTACGAGCAGTACTTC; CDR3aa: CASSQDPGGEFYEQYF
abundance: NA; v_gene: TRBV2; j_gene: TRBJ1-4; len: 14; d_gene: TRBD1; CDR3nt: TGTGCCAGCAGTTCGACAGGGGGGAATGAAAAACTGTTTTTT; CDR3aa: CASSSTGGNEKLFF
abundance: few; v_gene: TRBV7-8; j_gene: TRBJ1-1; len: 12; d_gene: NA; CDR3nt: TGTGCCAGCAGCCAGATCGGGACTGAAGCTTTCTTT; CDR3aa: CASSQIGTEAFF
abundance: NA; v_gene: TRBV30; j_gene: TRBJ2-5; len: 17; d_gene: TRBD2; CDR3nt: TGTGCCTGGAGTGTATCCCGTACTAGCGGTATCAGAGAGACCCAGTACTTC; CDR3aa: CAWSVSRTSGIRETQYF